Below, 23 T cell receptor beta chains from the same sample are listed, as sequenced in a study of monozygotic twins with inflammatory bowel disease (dated by TCRdb to about 2019). Library preparation used 5' RACE. The sample was run on an Illumina HiSeq 2500. Reprocessed by TCRdb, the reads give a single entry per CDR3 protein sequence, without DNA. Per the sample table, the count is approximately 400,000 distinct CDR3 sequences. 2% to 3% of the sample is in the top ten clones. Sequencing used blood. The receptors were sampled from a human donor with ulcerative colitis or Crohn's disease, or a healthy co-twin of an affected twin (not recorded which).

The chain is built from TRBV28 and TRBJ2-3. This CDR3 spans 14 amino acids. From germline, CDR1 is MDHEN and CDR2 SYDVKM. The CDR3 sequence: CASSSGREVDTQYF.

The CDR3: CASSLGGANTGELFF. The chain recombines TRBV5-1 with TRBJ2-2. The CDR3 is made up of 15 amino acids. Germline CDR1 SGHRS, CDR2 YFSETQ.

This chain links TRBV19 with TRBJ1-5; TCRdb returns TRBD1, unconfirmable since there is no DNA. The CDR3 runs 16 residues. Germline loops: CDR1 LNHDA, CDR2 SQIVND (reference sequence). The CDR3 spells CASRDPLMILHQPQHF. Based on the CDR3 plus reference TRBV19 and TRBJ1-5, the full variable domain is DGGITQSPKYLFRKEGQNVTLSCEQNLNHDAMYWYRQDPGQGLRLIYYSQIVNDFQKGDIAEGYSVSREKKESFPLTVTSAQKNPTAFYLCASRDPLMILHQPQHFGDGTRLSIL.

The V gene is TRBV6-5, the J gene TRBJ2-7. Per the germline V gene, CDR1 is MNHEY and CDR2 is SVGAGI. The CDR3 is 11 residues long. CDR3 sequence: CASSYSREQYF.

Here the CDR3 reads CASSPSSGDTEAFF. The V gene is TRBV18, the J gene TRBJ1-1. The CDR3 is 14 residues long. Germline V gene lookup returns CDR1 KGHSH and CDR2 LQKENI.

The V call is TRBV20-1, the J call TRBJ1-5. Germline CDR1 and CDR2: DFQATT and SNEGSKA (reference sequence). The CDR3 has 15 residues. Here the CDR3 reads CSARVASGASQPQHF.

V and J are TRBV2 and TRBJ2-1; the TCRdb call, TRBD1, lacks DNA for checking. This CDR3 contains 15 residues. Germline V gene sequence: CDR1 SNHLY, CDR2 FYNNEI. The CDR3 spells CASRLRDSSYNEQFF. The complete variable domain, with remaining parts taken from reference TRBV2 and TRBJ2-1, reads EPEVTQTPSHQVTQMGQEVILRCVPISNHLYFYWYRQILGQKVEFLVSFYNNEISEKSEIFDDQFSVERPDGSNFTLKIRSTKLEDSAMYFCASRLRDSSYNEQFFGPGTRLTVL.

The chain joins TRBV4-1 to TRBJ2-7; TCRdb lists TRBD1, though no DNA is available to test this call. This CDR3 region has 12 residues. In germline, CDR1 is MGHRA, CDR2 YSYEKL. The CDR3: CASSQGPYEQYF.

The chain couples TRBV28 to TRBJ2-1; the TCRdb D gene call, TRBD1, has no DNA to confirm it. In germline, CDR1 is MDHEN, CDR2 SYDVKM. The CDR3 has 16 residues. This CDR3 reads CASSRARTGFYNEQFF.

The rearrangement joins TRBV7-2 to TRBJ2-1. Germline CDR1 is SGHTA and CDR2 is FQGNSA. The CDR3 runs to 17 residues. CDR3 loop: CASSLAPLASSYNEQFF. Full variable domain (outside the CDR3, taken from reference TRBV7-2 and TRBJ2-1): GAGVSQSPSNKVTEKGKDVELRCDPISGHTALYWYRQSLGQGLEFLIYFQGNSAPDKSGLPSDRFSAERTGGSVSTLTIQRTQQEDSAVYLCASSLAPLASSYNEQFFGPGTRLTVL.

The chain recombines TRBV6-1 with TRBJ2-7; TCRdb's D call, TRBD1, is unchecked because there is no DNA. This CDR3 spans 15 amino acids. Looked up from germline, CDR1 is MNHNS and CDR2 is SASEGT. CDR3 amino acids: CASSGWTGGSYEQYF.

The J gene is TRBJ1-1, the V gene TRBV10-3; there is no DNA to check the TCRdb D call of TRBD1. The CDR3 loop spans 13 amino acids. Looked up from germline, CDR1 is ENHRY and CDR2 is SYGVKD. CDR3 protein: CAISERQDFEAFF.

The chain joins TRBV12-3 or TRBV12-4 to TRBJ2-2; lacking DNA, the TRBD1 call made by TCRdb goes unchecked. This CDR3 has 14 residues. The CDR3 sequence is CATAGQMNTGELFF.

The chain carries TRBV20-1 and TRBJ2-1; the D call from TCRdb, TRBD2, cannot be confirmed without DNA. CDR3 length: 15 residues. Germline CDR1 and CDR2: DFQATT and SNEGSKA (reference sequence). The CDR3 region is CSARVFASGAYEQFF.

J is TRBJ2-1 and V is TRBV29-1; TCRdb proposes TRBD2, but this gene call is untestable without DNA. Germline CDR1 is SQVTM and CDR2 is ANQGSEA. This CDR3 is built from 15 residues. The chain's CDR3 is CSVPNLAGVGNEQFF.

The chain's CDR3 is CASSLPGQGNYGYTF. V is TRBV5-1 and J is TRBJ1-2; absent DNA, TCRdb's TRBD1 call cannot be checked. This CDR3 spans 15 amino acids. CDR1 and CDR2 from the germline V gene are SGHRS and YFSETQ.

The chain combines TRBV4-2 with TRBJ2-3; TCRdb lists TRBD2, though no DNA is available to test this call. CDR1 is LGHNA and CDR2 is YNFKEQ in the germline V gene. The CDR3 has 17 amino acids. CDR3 region: CASSQDRSSGTTDTQYF.

The gene calls are TRBV10-3 and TRBJ2-7. Looked up from germline, CDR1 is ENHRY and CDR2 is SYGVKD. The CDR3 runs to 13 residues. The CDR3 loop reads CAISESQNYEQYF.

The genes are TRBV24-1 and TRBJ1-1. CDR1 is KGHDR and CDR2 is SFDVKD in the germline V gene. The CDR3 is made up of 12 amino acids. The CDR3 loop reads CATSDQNTEAFF.

This chain's CDR3 is CAISDGQGITEAFF. The chain joins TRBV10-3 to TRBJ1-1; checking the TCRdb D call of TRBD1 is not possible without DNA. This CDR3 has 14 residues. Germline assignment: CDR1 ENHRY and CDR2 SYGVKD.

The rearrangement uses TRBV5-1 and TRBJ2-1; as DNA is missing, the TRBD2 call by TCRdb cannot be tested. This CDR3 has 16 amino acids. The germline V gene encodes CDR1 SGHRS and CDR2 YFSETQ. The CDR3 reads CASSLGGGLASNEQFF.

Here the CDR3 reads CASSFGTGRNEKLFF. The rearrangement joins TRBV7-2 to TRBJ1-4; TCRdb calls TRBD1, which cannot be checked without DNA. This CDR3 contains 15 residues. Germline V lookup: CDR1 SGHTA, CDR2 FQGNSA. Full variable domain (rest looked up from reference TRBV7-2 and TRBJ1-4): GAGVSQSPSNKVTEKGKDVELRCDPISGHTALYWYRQSLGQGLEFLIYFQGNSAPDKSGLPSDRFSAERTGGSVSTLTIQRTQQEDSAVYLCASSFGTGRNEKLFFGSGTQLSVL.

V usage is TRBV4-1 and J usage is TRBJ1-6; TCRdb picks TRBD1, but there is no DNA to check that call. Germline CDR1 MGHRA, CDR2 YSYEKL. The CDR3 covers 16 residues. The CDR3 loop is CASSPTLGQGVSPLHF.